The 10 T cell receptor beta chains in this list originate from one sample, sequenced in a study of post-analysis software for immune sequencing data. Broader study findings: Among four to six TRBV segments more frequent in patients than controls were TRBV5-6, TRBV5-1 and TRBV20-1.

No antigen has been identified for these receptors. Unique-molecular-identifier-tagged TCR beta cDNA libraries were used. TCRdb called the PCR reads again in MiXCR, with one record for every CDR3 protein. The profile shows under 900,000 distinct CDR3 sequences, approximately 57% of them singletons. Sequenced: blood. These TCRs come from a girl aged 5 to 17 with multiple sclerosis.

This clonotype was found a few times. The J gene is TRBJ2-3, the V gene TRBV7-8, with D possibly being TRBD2 (5 bases). The CDR3 has 16 amino acids. Trimming removed 5 bases from V and 1 base from J, with 16 bases in between. Germline V gives CDR1 SGHVS, CDR2 FQNEAQ. The DNA for the CDR3 is TGTGCCAGCAGCCCCCGGACTCCATGGGGCACAGATACGCAGTATTTT. This translates into CASSPRTPWGTDTQYF.

Worth noting for this clonotype: Relative to the germline gene, one junction end is altered; a read error may explain this. The chain employs TRBV20-1 and TRBJ1-6; TRBD1 is a possible D gene (6 bases). This CDR3 region has 16 residues. CDR1 is DFQATT, CDR2 SNEGSKA, per germline (reference sequence). CDR3 amino acids: CSAGSRPQGINSPLHF. The CDR3 DNA is TGTAGTGCTGGATCTAGGCCGCAGGGGATCAATTCACCCCTCCACTTT.

The genes are TRBV18 and TRBJ1-1; no definite D call. The V end lost 3 bases, the J end lost 5 bases, and 16 bases lay between the germline ends. Germline V gene sequence: CDR1 KGHSH, CDR2 LQKENI. This CDR3 contains 15 residues. The CDR3 loop is CASSPREGASTEAFF. DNA of the CDR3: TGTGCCAGCTCACCCCGTGAGGGAGCCAGTACTGAAGCTTTCTTT.

This clonotype came up many times. This chain links TRBV2 with TRBJ2-1; D ambiguous. CDR1 SNHLY and CDR2 FYNNEI come from the germline V gene. This CDR3 region has 15 residues. The germline V and J ends were trimmed by 5 bases and 6 bases, with 17 bases remaining between them. This CDR3 is CASSFGSGQSNEQFF. CDR3 in DNA: TGTGCCAGCAGTTTCGGTTCGGGCCAATCCAATGAGCAGTTCTTC.

The chain joins TRBV6-1 to TRBJ1-2; 8 bases map to TRBD1. Losses at the gene ends were 2 bases for V and 8 bases for J; bases not matched to a gene: 7. This CDR3 is 14 amino acids long. Germline loops: CDR1 MNHNS, CDR2 SASEGT. In DNA, the CDR3 is TGTGCCAGCAGTGAATACGGGACAGGCTGGGGCTACACCTTC. It translates to CASSEYGTGWGYTF.

This chain links TRBV10-3 with TRBJ2-5; D tentatively fits TRBD1 or TRBD2 (5 bases each). Trimming took 9 bases from V and 0 from J, leaving 14 bases between them. CDR1 is ENHRY and CDR2 is SYGVKD in the germline V gene. The CDR3 is 14 residues long. The CDR3 bases are TGTGCCATTGCCGGGACCTCGTACCAAGAGACCCAGTACTTC. This gives the protein CAIAGTSYQETQYF.

This clonotype was counted between two and nine times. The rearrangement joins TRBV11-2 to TRBJ2-4, with a tentative D call TRBD1 (6 bases). V was pared by 3 bases and J by 1 base, with 19 bases between. CDR3 length: 18 residues. Germline V gene data show CDR1 as SGHAT and CDR2 as FQNNGV. CDR3 amino acids: CASSLSKLQGFAKNIQYF. CDR3 bases: TGTGCCAGCAGCTTGTCAAAATTGCAGGGGTTCGCCAAAAACATTCAGTACTTC.

The chain joins TRBV28 to TRBJ1-2; D perhaps matches TRBD1 (5 bases). Germline V lookup: CDR1 MDHEN, CDR2 SYDVKM. The CDR3 totals 13 residues. Trimming stripped 10 bases from V and 4 bases from J, with 16 bases between. CDR3 nucleotides: TGTGCCACTTGCCGGGGGGACGGCTATGGCTACACCTTC. Translation: CATCRGDGYGYTF.

V and J are TRBV6-6 and TRBJ1-1; D not resolved. The CDR3 loop spans 14 amino acids. V lost 0 bases, J lost 6 bases, and 11 bases lay in between. Per the germline V gene, CDR1 is MNHNY and CDR2 is SVGAGI (reference sequence). CDR3 region: CASSYSVYSAEAFF. In DNA form, the CDR3 reads TGTGCCAGCAGTTACTCAGTGTATAGCGCTGAAGCTTTCTTT.

This clonotype has more than one count but fewer than ten. The V and J genes are TRBV29-1 and TRBJ2-5; no clear D gene. Between the trimmed V and J ends, which lost 3 bases and 4 bases, there was a span of 15 bases. The CDR3 loop spans 14 amino acids. CDR1 and CDR2 (germline): SQVTM, ANQGSEA. For the CDR3, the DNA is TGCAGCGTTGAGGGATGGCAAGTCGGAGAGACCCAGTACTTC. It translates to CSVEGWQVGETQYF. The complete variable domain, with remaining parts taken from reference TRBV29-1 and TRBJ2-5, reads SAVISQKPSRDICQRGTSLTIQCQVDSQVTMMFWYRQQPGQSLTLIATANQGSEATYESGFVIDKFPISRPNLTFSTLTVSNMSPEDSSIYLCSVEGWQVGETQYFGPGTRLLVL.